The clone carrying this TCR beta chain was recorded at least ten times. The antigen is not known. CDR3 length: 15 residues. Trimming took off 4 bases at V and 3 bases at J, with 15 bases between the two ends. CDR1 is LNHDA and CDR2 is SQIVND in the germline V gene (reference sequence). TCRdb re-called the 5' RACE reads through MiXCR, storing one row per CDR3 protein. Here the sample spans about 310,000 distinct CDR3 sequences, less than 4.5% being singletons. The record originates from a study of T cells after yellow fever vaccination. Study-level results: Overlap between CD4 and CD8 compartments was detected for a small share of clonotypes. Though weaker, the secondary response peaked faster, on day 5 versus 15.

The sequence was collected from a man aged 18 to 35 who received the YFV17D yellow fever vaccine. This specimen consisted of PBMCs, obtained on the day of the yellow fever booster vaccination. V and J are TRBV19 and TRBJ1-1; a weak D match, TRBD1 (5 bases). As DNA, the CDR3 is TGTGCCAGTAGTAATGGGGCGGTGACGTACACTGAAGCTTTCTTT. Encoded protein: CASSNGAVTYTEAFF. The full variable domain, its missing parts supplied by reference TRBV19 and TRBJ1-1, is DGGITQSPKYLFRKEGQNVTLSCEQNLNHDAMYWYRQDPGQGLRLIYYSQIVNDFQKGDIAEGYSVSREKKESFPLTVTSAQKNPTAFYLCASSNGAVTYTEAFFGQGTRLTVV.